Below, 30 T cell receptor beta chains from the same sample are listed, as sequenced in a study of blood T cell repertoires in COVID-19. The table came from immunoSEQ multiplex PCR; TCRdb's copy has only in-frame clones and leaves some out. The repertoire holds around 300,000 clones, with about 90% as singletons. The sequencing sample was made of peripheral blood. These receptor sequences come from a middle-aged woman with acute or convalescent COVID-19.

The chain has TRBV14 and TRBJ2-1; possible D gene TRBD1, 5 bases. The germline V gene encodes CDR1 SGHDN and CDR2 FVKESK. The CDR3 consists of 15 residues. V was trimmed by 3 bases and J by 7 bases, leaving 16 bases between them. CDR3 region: CASSHRRTDNNEQFF. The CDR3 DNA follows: TGTGCCAGCAGCCATCGCCGGACGGACAATAATGAGCAGTTCTTC.

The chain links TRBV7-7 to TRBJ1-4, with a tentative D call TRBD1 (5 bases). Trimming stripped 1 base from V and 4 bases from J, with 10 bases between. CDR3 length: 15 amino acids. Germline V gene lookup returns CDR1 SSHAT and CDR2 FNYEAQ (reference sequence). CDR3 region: CASSLGRGINEKLFF. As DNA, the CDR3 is TGTGCCAGCAGCTTAGGGAGGGGCATTAATGAAAAACTGTTTTTT.

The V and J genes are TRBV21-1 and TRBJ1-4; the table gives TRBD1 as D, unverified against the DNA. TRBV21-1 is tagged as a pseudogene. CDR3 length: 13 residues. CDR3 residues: CASILQGNEKLFF. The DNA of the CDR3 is TGTGCCAGCATTTTGCAGGGGAATGAAAAACTGTTTTTT.

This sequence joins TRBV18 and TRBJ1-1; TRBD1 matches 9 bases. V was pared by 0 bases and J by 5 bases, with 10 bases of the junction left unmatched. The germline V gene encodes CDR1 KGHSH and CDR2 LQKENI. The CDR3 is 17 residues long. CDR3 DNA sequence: TGTGCCAGCTCACCACCGGGCACAGGGGGCAGGGGGACTGAAGCTTTCTTT. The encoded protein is CASSPPGTGGRGTEAFF.

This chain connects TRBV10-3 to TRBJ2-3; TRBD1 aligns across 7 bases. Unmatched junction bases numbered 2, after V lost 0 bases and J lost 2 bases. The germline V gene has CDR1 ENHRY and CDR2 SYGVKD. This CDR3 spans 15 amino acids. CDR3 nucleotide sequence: TGTGCCATCAGTGAGTCGGACAGGCCCACAGATACGCAGTATTTT. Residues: CAISESDRPTDTQYF.

CDR3 DNA sequence: TGTGCCAGCAGTTCCCCGGGATCTGGAAACACCATATATTTT. Its translation is CASSSPGSGNTIYF. The chain carries TRBV6-2 or TRBV6-3 and TRBJ1-3; D not certain. This CDR3 is 14 amino acids long. V gave up 4 bases and J gave up 1 base, with 8 bases separating them. The germline V gene has CDR1 MNHEY and CDR2 SVGEGT.

The CDR3, as DNA: TGCGCCAGCAGCTTGAGATCGCGAATGGACAGTTGGGAGACCCAGTACTTC. Its protein is CASSLRSRMDSWETQYF. The J gene is TRBJ2-5, the V gene TRBV5-1; TRBD1 is a possible D gene (6 bases). The CDR3 runs 17 residues. V was clipped by 1 base and J by 5 bases, with 21 bases between them. CDR1 SGHRS and CDR2 YFSETQ come from the germline V gene.

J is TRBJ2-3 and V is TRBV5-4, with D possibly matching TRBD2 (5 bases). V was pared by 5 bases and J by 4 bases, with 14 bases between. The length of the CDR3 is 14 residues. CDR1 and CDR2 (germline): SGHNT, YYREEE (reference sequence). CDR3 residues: CASRHSGVADTQYF. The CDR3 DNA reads TGTGCCAGCAGACATTCCGGGGTTGCAGATACGCAGTATTTT.

The CDR3 is CSASAQGYTEAFF. The CDR3 nucleotides read TGCAGTGCTAGTGCCCAGGGGTACACTGAAGCTTTCTTT. The chain uses TRBV20-1 and TRBJ1-1, with D perhaps matching TRBD1 (6 bases). Per the germline V gene, CDR1 is DFQATT and CDR2 is SNEGSKA (reference sequence). Trimming took off 3 bases at V and 3 bases at J, with 11 bases between the two ends. The CDR3 contains 13 residues.

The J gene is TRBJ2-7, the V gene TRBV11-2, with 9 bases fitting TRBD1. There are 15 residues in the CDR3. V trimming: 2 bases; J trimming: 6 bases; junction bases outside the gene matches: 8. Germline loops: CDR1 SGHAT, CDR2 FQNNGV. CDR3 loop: CASSLFGGTGSEQYV. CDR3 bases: TGTGCCAGCAGCTTATTTGGGGGGACAGGGTCCGAGCAGTACGTC.

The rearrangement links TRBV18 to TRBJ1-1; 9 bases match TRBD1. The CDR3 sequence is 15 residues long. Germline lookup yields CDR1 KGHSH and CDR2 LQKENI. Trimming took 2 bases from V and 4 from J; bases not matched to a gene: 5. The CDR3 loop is CASSPKQGAGTEAFF. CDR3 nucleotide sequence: TGTGCCAGCTCACCAAAACAGGGGGCTGGCACTGAAGCTTTCTTT.

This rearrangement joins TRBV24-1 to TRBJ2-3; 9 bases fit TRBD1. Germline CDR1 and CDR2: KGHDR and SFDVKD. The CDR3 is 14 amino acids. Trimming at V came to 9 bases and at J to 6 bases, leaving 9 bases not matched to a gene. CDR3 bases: TGTGCCACCCGGGGGACAGGGACTGTGGATACGCAGTATTTT. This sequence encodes CATRGTGTVDTQYF.

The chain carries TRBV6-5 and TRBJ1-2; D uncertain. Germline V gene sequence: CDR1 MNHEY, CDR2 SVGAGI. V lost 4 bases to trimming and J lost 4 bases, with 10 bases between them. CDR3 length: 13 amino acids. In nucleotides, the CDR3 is TGTGCCAGCAGTTCACCGGACTCCTATGGCTACACCTTC. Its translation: CASSSPDSYGYTF.

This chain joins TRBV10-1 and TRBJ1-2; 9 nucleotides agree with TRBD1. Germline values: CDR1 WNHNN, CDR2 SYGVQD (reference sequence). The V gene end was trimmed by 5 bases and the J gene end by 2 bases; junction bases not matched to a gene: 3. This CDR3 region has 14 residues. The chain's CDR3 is CASSPTGGNYGYTF. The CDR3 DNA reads TGCGCCAGCAGTCCGACAGGGGGGAACTATGGCTACACCTTC.

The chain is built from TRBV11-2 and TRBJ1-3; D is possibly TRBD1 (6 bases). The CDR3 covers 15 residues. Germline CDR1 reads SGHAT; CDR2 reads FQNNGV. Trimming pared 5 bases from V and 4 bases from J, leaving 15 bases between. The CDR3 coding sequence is TGTGCCAGCAGCCCGACAGGTCTCTCGGGAAACACCATATATTTT. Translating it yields CASSPTGLSGNTIYF. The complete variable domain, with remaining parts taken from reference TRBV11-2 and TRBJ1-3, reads EAGVAQSPRYKIIEKRQSVAFWCNPISGHATLYWYQQILGQGPKLLIQFQNNGVVDDSQLPKDRFSAERLKGVDSTLKIQPAKLEDSAVYLCASSPTGLSGNTIYFGEGSWLTVV.

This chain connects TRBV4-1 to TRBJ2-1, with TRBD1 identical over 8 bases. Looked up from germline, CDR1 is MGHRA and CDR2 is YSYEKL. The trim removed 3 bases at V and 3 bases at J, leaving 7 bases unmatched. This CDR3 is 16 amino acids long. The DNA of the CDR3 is TGCGCCAGCAGCCAGTCCGGGACAGGCGTCTACAATGAGCAGTTCTTC. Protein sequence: CASSQSGTGVYNEQFF.

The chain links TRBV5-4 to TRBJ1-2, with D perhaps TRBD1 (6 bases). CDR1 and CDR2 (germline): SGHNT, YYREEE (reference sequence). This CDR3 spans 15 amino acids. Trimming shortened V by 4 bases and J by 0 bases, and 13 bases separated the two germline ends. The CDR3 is CASSPPTGPNYGYTF. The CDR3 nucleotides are TGTGCCAGCAGCCCCCCGACAGGACCTAACTATGGCTACACCTTC. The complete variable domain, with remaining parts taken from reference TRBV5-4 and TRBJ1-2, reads ETGVTQSPTHLIKTRGQQVTLRCSSQSGHNTVSWYQQALGQGPQFIFQYYREEENGRGNFPPRFSGLQFPNYSSELNVNALELDDSALYLCASSPPTGPNYGYTFGSGTRLTVV.

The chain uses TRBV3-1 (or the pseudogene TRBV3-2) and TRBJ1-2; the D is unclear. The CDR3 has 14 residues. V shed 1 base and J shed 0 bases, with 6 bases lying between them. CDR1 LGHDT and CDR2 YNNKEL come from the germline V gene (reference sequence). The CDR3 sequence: CASSQGGSNYGYTF. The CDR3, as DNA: TGTGCCAGCAGCCAAGGAGGTTCTAACTATGGCTACACCTTC.

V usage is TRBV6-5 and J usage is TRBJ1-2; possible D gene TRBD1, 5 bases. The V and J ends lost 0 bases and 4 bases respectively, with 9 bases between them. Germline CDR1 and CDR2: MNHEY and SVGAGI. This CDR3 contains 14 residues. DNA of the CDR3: TGTGCCAGCAGTTACTCAGGCAGGGCCTATGGCTACACCTTC. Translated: CASSYSGRAYGYTF.

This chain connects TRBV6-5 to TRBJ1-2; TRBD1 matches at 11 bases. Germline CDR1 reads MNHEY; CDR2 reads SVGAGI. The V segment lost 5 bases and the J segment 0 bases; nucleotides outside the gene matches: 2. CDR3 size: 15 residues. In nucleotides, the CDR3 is TGTGCCAGCAGTACGGGACAGGGGGCTAACTATGGCTACACCTTC. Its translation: CASSTGQGANYGYTF.

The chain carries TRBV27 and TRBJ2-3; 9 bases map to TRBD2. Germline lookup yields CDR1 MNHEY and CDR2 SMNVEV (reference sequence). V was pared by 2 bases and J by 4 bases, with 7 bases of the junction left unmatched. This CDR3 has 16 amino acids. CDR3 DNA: TGTGCCAGCAGTTTAGGGGCGGGGGGGCCTTCAGATACGCAGTATTTT. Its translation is CASSLGAGGPSDTQYF.

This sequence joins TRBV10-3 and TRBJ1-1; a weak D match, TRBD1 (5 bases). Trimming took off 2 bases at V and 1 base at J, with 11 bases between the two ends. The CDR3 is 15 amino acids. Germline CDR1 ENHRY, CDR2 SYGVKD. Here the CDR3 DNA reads TGTGCCATCAGTGAGCCAGGGCAGAAGAACACTGAAGCTTTCTTT. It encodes CAISEPGQKNTEAFF.

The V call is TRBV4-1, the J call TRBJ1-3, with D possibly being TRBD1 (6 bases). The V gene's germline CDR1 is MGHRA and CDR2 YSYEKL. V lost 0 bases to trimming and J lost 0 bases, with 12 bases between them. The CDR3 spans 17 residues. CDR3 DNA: TGCGCCAGCAGCCAAGATCGGGGGGCAGTCTCTGGAAACACCATATATTTT. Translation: CASSQDRGAVSGNTIYF.

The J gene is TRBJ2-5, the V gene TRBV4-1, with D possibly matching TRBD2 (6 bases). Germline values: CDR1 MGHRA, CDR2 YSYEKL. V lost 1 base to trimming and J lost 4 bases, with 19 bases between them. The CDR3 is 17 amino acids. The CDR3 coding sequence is TGCGCCAGCAGCCAAGGTGAAGGAGGGCTAGCATCAGAGACCCAGTACTTC. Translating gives CASSQGEGGLASETQYF.

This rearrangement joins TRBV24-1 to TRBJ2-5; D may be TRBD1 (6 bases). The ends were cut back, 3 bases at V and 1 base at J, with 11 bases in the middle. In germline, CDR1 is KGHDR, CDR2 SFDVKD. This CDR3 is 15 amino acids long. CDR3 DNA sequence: TGTGCCACCAGTGATACGCAGGGGTTCCAAGAGACCCAGTACTTC. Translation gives CATSDTQGFQETQYF.

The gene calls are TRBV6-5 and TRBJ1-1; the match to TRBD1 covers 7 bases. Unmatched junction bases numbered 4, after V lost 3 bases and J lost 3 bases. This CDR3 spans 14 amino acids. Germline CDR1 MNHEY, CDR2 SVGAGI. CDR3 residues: CASSYSGQDTEAFF. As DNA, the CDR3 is TGTGCCAGCAGTTATTCTGGACAGGACACTGAAGCTTTCTTT.

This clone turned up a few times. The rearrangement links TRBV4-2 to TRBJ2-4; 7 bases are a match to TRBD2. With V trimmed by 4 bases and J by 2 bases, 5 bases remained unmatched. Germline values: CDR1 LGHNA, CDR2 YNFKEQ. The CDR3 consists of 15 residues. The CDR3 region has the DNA TGTGCCAGCAGCCGGACCGGGACTACCAAAAACATTCAGTACTTC. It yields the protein CASSRTGTTKNIQYF.

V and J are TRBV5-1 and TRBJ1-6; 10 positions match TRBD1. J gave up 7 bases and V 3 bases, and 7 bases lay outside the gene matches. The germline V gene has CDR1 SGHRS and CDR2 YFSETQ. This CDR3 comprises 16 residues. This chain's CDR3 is CASSYLGTGVNSPLHF. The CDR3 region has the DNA TGCGCCAGCAGCTATTTAGGGACAGGGGTCAATTCACCCCTCCACTTT.

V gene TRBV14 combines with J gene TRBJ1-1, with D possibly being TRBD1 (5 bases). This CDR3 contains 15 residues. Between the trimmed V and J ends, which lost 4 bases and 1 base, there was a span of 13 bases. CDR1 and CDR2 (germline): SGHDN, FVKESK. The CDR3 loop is CASSPPGTGNTEAFF. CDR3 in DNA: TGTGCCAGCAGCCCCCCCGGAACAGGGAACACTGAAGCTTTCTTT. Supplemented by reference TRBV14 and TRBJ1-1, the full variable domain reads EAGVTQFPSHSVIEKGQTVTLRCDPISGHDNLYWYRRVMGKEIKFLLHFVKESKQDESGMPNNRFLAERTGGTYSTLKVQPAELEDSGVYFCASSPPGTGNTEAFFGQGTRLTVV.

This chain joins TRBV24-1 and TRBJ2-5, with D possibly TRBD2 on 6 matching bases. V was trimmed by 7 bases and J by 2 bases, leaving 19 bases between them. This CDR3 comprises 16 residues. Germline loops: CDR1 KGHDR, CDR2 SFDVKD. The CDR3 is CATSGEAGPSQETQYF. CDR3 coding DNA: TGTGCCACCAGCGGGGAGGCAGGGCCCTCTCAAGAGACCCAGTACTTC.